Each of the 7 T cell receptor beta chains below was sequenced from the same sample in a study of shared clonotypes between healthy human individuals. Only in-frame clones appear in the TCRdb table, and some are missing; sequencing was by immunoSEQ multiplex PCR. Among 700,000 or so clones listed, about three quarters were seen once. Sequencing input: memory CD4+ T cells sorted from blood. As for subset: CD45RA-negative fraction. These receptors were collected from a woman aged 25 to 39 in good health.

This chain connects TRBV27 to TRBJ1-4; D is unresolved. The V end lost 2 bases, the J end lost 4 bases, and 8 bases lay between the germline ends. The CDR3 has 14 amino acids. Germline values: CDR1 MNHEY, CDR2 SMNVEV (reference sequence). The CDR3 region is CASSLRRNNEKLFF. The CDR3 DNA reads as TGTGCCAGCAGTTTACGACGGAATAATGAAAAACTGTTTTTT.

V gene TRBV30 combines with J gene TRBJ2-2; 8 bases map to TRBD2. CDR3 size: 15 residues. Germline CDR1 is GTSNPN and CDR2 is SVGIG (reference sequence). As DNA, the CDR3 is TGTGTTGGGATAGCGGGAAGTGGGAACACCGGGGAGCTGTTTTTT. Protein product: CVGIAGSGNTGELFF.

The rearrangement links TRBV28 to TRBJ1-1; D unclear. Germline V gives CDR1 MDHEN, CDR2 SYDVKM. V shed 7 bases and J shed 7 bases, with 22 bases lying between them. This CDR3 region has 15 residues. The CDR3 reads CASKIIAGSTHEAFF. The CDR3 DNA sequence: TGTGCCAGCAAGATAATCGCGGGATCTACCCATGAAGCTTTCTTT.

V is TRBV10-2 and J is TRBJ2-7; 8 nucleotides align to TRBD2. V lost 8 bases, J lost 7 bases, and 10 bases stayed unmatched. The CDR3 length is 13 residues. CDR1 WSHSY and CDR2 SAAADI come from the germline V gene. CDR3: CASLFGGAQEQYF. Written as DNA, the CDR3 is TGCGCCAGCCTATTCGGGGGGGCGCAGGAGCAGTACTTC.

CDR3 loop: CASSPRQNTNEKLFF. The CDR3 DNA reads as TGTGCCAGCAGCCCCCGACAGAACACTAATGAAAAACTGTTTTTT. The chain combines TRBV9 with TRBJ1-4, with TRBD1 as a possible D gene (5 bases). The CDR3 consists of 15 residues. The ends were cut back, 4 bases at V and 2 bases at J, with 12 bases in the middle. In germline, CDR1 is SGDLS, CDR2 YYNGEE.

This clone was recorded a few times. The chain couples TRBV7-2 to TRBJ2-3, with 14 bases matching TRBD2. Germline V CDR1 and CDR2: SGHTA, FQGNSA. This CDR3 contains 18 residues. Unmatched junction bases numbered 8, after V lost 2 bases and J lost 4 bases. As DNA, the CDR3 is TGTGCCAGCAGCTTAAGGGTCGGACTAGCGGGAGGTGCAGATACGCAGTATTTT. Translation: CASSLRVGLAGGADTQYF.

The chain couples TRBV29-1 to TRBJ2-1; 7 nucleotides align to TRBD1. The CDR3 covers 14 residues. After removal of 4 bases from V and 1 base from J, the junction contained 4 bases not matched to a gene. CDR1 and CDR2 (germline): SQVTM, ANQGSEA. CDR3 protein: CSVAYRGSYNEQFF. The CDR3 nucleotides read TGCAGCGTTGCGTACAGGGGATCCTACAATGAGCAGTTCTTC.